This TCR beta chain appears in the sequencing data of a study of memory CD4+ T cells and cytomegalovirus serostatus. Clones were sequenced by immunoSEQ multiplex PCR, and TCRdb holds only the in-frame ones, with some missing. The table shows around 45,000 clones, with approximately 82% occurring only once. Single viable CD3+CD4+CD8-CD45RO+ cells were sorted as the memory CD4+ T cells. CDR1 and CDR2 from the germline V gene are MDHEN and SYDVKM. There are 13 residues in the CDR3. V was shortened by 11 bases and J by 1 base, with 14 bases between the two germline ends. In its sample, this clone was seen once.

Sample: memory CD4+ T cells from blood. V and J are TRBV28 and TRBJ2-5; D could derive from TRBD1 or TRBD2 (6 bases each). The receptor's source is an adult in good health and CMV-seronegative. The CDR3: CAGQRGAQETQYF. The CDR3 nucleotides are TGTGCCGGCCAAAGGGGGGCCCAAGAGACCCAGTACTTC.